This T cell receptor (beta chain) was obtained from a study of tumor-infiltrating lymphocytes in localized non-small cell lung cancer. This clone was recorded only once. Here immunoSEQ multiplex PCR was the method, and the copy in TCRdb shows in-frame clones only, minus some. This table holds about 14,000 clones, 68% found once. Germline CDR1 is SGHAT and CDR2 is FQNNGV. The germline V and J ends were trimmed by 0 bases and 0 bases, with 9 bases remaining between them. The CDR3 contains 16 residues. The sequencing sample was made of lung tumor tissue. This clonotype was obtained from a human donor with non-small cell lung cancer. This chain uses TRBV11-2 with TRBJ1-3; unclear D gene. Written as DNA, the CDR3 is TGTGCCAGCAGCTTAGATCTGGCCGTCTCTGGAAACACCATATATTTT. This encodes CASSLDLAVSGNTIYF.